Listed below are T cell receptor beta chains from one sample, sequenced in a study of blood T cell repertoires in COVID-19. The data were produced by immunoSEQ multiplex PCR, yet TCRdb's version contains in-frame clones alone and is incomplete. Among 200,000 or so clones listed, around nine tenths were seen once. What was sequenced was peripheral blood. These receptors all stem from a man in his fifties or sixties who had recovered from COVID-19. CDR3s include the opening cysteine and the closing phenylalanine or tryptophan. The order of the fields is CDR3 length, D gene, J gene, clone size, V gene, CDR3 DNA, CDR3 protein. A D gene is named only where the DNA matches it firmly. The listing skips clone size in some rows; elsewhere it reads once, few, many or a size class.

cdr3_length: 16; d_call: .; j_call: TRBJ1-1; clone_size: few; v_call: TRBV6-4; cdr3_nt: TGTGCCAGCAGTGACCCACCCCCGGAGGAGAACACTGAAGCTTTCTTT; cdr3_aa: CASSDPPPEENTEAFF
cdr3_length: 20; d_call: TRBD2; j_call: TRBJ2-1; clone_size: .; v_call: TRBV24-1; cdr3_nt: TGTGCCACCAGTGACTTCCGGGGACTAGCGGGAGCTAGCTCCTACAATGAGCAGTTCTTC; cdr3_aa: CATSDFRGLAGASSYNEQFF
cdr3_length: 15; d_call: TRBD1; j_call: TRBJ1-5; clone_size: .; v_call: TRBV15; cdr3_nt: TGTGCCACCAGCATGATCAGGGGGCAGGATCAGCCCCAGCATTTT; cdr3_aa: CATSMIRGQDQPQHF
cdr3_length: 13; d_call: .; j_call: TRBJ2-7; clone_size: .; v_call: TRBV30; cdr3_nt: TGTGCCTGGAGTGTATCAGTTACCTACGAGCAGTACTTC; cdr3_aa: CAWSVSVTYEQYF
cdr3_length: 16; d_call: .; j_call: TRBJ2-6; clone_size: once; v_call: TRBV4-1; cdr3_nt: TGCGCCAGCAGCCGGGTTGACACCTCTGGGGCCAACGTCCTGACTTTC; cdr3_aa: CASSRVDTSGANVLTF
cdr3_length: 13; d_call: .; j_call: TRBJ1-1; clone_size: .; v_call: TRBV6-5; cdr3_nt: TGTGCCAGCAACCGACAGTTGAACACTGAAGCTTTCTTT; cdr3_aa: CASNRQLNTEAFF
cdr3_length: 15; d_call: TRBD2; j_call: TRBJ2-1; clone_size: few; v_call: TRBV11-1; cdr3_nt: TGTGCCAGCAGCGGGACTAGCGGATATTACAATGAGCAGTTCTTC; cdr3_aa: CASSGTSGYYNEQFF
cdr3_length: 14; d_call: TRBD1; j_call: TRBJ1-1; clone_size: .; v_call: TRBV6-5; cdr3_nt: TGTGCCAGCAGTAGGTCAGGGGGTGGAACTGAAGCTTTCTTT; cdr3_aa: CASSRSGGGTEAFF
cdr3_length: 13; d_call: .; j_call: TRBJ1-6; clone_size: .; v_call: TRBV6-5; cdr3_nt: TGTGCCAGCAGTTACCTTCATAATTCACCCCTCCACTTT; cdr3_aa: CASSYLHNSPLHF
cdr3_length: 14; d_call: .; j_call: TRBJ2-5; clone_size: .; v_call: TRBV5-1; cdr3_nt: TGCGCCAGCAGCTTGGATCAGGCCATAGAGACCCAGTACTTC; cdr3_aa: CASSLDQAIETQYF
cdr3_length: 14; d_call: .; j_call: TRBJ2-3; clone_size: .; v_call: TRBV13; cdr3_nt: TGTGCCAGCAGCTTAGGCGGAGGCACAGATACGCAGTATTTT; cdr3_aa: CASSLGGGTDTQYF
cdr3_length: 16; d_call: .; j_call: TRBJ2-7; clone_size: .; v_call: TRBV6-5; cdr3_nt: TGTGCCAGCAGTTACTCGGGGGCGTCAGGGTCCTACGAGCAGTACTTC; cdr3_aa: CASSYSGASGSYEQYF
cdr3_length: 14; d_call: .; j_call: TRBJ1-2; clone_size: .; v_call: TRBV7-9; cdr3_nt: TGTGCCAGCAGCTTCTCTGGAGCTAACTATGGCTACACCTTC; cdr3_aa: CASSFSGANYGYTF
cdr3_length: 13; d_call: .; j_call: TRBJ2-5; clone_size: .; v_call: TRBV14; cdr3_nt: TGTGCCAGCAGCCAACTCCGGGGAGAGACCCAGTACTTC; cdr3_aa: CASSQLRGETQYF
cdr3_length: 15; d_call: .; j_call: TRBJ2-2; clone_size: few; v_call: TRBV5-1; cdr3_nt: TGCGCCAGCATGGTGGGGCCGGTATATGCCGGGGAGCTGTTTTTT; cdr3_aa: CASMVGPVYAGELFF
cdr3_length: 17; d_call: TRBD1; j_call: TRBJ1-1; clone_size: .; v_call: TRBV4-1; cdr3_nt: TGCGCCAGCCACCGCAAGATTACTACAGGGGGCTCTGCTGAAGCTTTCTTT; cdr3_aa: CASHRKITTGGSAEAFF
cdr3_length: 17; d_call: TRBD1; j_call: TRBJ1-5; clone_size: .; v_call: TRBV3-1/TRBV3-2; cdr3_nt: TGTGCCAGCAGCCAAGGGGGACAGGGGGCCTCAAATCAGCCCCAGCATTTT; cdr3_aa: CASSQGGQGASNQPQHF
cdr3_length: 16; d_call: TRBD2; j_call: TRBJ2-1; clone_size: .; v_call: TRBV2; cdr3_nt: TGTGCCAGCAGTGAAGCGCCTAGCGGGGGGGCCAATGAGCAGTTCTTC; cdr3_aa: CASSEAPSGGANEQFF
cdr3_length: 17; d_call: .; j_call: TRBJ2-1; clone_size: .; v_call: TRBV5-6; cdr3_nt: TGTGCCAGCAGCTTGATCGGACAGTTCCTTTCCTACAATGAGCAGTTCTTC; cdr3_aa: CASSLIGQFLSYNEQFF
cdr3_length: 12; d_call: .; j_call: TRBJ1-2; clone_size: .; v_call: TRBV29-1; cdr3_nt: TGCAGCGTTGAAGATCTAAAGAACGGCTACACCTTC; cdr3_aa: CSVEDLKNGYTF
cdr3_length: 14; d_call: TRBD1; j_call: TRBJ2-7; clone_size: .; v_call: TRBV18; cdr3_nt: TGTGCCAGTCTCCGGGGACAGGGGTCCTACGAGCAGTACTTC; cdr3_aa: CASLRGQGSYEQYF
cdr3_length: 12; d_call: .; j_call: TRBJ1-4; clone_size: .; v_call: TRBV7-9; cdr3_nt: TGTGCCAGCAGAGGGGCGGCGGAAAAACTGTTTTTT; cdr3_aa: CASRGAAEKLFF
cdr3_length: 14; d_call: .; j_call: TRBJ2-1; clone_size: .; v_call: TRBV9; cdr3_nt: TGTGCCAGCAGCGTAGCGGGATCACGCGATGAGCAGTTCTTC; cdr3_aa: CASSVAGSRDEQFF
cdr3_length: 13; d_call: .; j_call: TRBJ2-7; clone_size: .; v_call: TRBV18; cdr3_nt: TGTGCCAGCTCACAGGGGCCCTCCTACGAGCAGTACTTC; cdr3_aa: CASSQGPSYEQYF
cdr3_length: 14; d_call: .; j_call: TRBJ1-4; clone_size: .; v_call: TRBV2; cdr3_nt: TGTGCCAGCAGTGCCGGGATAGGGGGTGAAAAACTGTTTTTT; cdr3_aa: CASSAGIGGEKLFF
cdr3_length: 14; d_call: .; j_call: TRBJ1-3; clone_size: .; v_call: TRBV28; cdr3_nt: TGTGCCAGCAGCCCCCCACGGTACGGAAACACCATATATTTT; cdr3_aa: CASSPPRYGNTIYF
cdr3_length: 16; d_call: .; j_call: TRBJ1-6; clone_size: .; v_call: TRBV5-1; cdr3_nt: TGCGCCAGCAGCTTGACAGCCGGCACCTATAATTCACCCCTCCACTTT; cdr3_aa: CASSLTAGTYNSPLHF
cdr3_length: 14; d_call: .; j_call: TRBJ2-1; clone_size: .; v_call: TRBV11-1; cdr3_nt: TGTGCCAGCAGCTTACCTACGGGAGCTGATGAGCAGTTCTTC; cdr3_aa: CASSLPTGADEQFF
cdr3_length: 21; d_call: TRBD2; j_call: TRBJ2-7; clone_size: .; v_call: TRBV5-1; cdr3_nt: TGCGCCAGCAGCCCTGGACCCCACACCCCCCCTAGCGGGGGCCCTCCCTACGAGCAGTACTTC; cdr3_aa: CASSPGPHTPPSGGPPYEQYF
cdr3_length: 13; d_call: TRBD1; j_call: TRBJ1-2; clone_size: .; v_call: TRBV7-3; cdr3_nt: TGTGCCAGCAGCTCGACAGGGCTGGATGGCTACACCTTC; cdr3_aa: CASSSTGLDGYTF
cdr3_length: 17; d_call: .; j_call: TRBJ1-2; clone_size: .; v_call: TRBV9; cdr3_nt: TGTGCCAGCAGCGTAGGTGGTGCCGGTGGGGGCAGGAGGGGCTACACCTTC; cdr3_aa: CASSVGGAGGGRRGYTF
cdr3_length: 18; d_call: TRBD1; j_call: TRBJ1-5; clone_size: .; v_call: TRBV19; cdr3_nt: TGTGCCAGTAGGGCCGGTGAAAGGACAGGGGGTAGCAATCAGCCCCAGCATTTT; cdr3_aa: CASRAGERTGGSNQPQHF
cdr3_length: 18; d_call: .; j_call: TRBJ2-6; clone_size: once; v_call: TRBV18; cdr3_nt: TGTGCCAGCTCACACCGGGATCGAGGGATCTCTGGGGCCAACGTCCTGACTTTC; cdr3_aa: CASSHRDRGISGANVLTF
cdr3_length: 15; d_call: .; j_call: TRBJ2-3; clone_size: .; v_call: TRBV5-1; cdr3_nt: TGCGCCAGCAGCTTGGAGGAGGGATTCACAGATACGCAGTATTTT; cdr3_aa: CASSLEEGFTDTQYF
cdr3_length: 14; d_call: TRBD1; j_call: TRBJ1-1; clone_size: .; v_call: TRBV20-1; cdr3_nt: TGCAGTGCTAGTCTTAGGGGGCGACGGACTGAAGCTTTCTTT; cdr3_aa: CSASLRGRRTEAFF
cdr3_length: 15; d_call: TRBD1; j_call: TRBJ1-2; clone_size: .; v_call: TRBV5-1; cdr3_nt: TGCGCCAGCAGCCCCGGACAGGGGGCGAACTATGGCTACACCTTC; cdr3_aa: CASSPGQGANYGYTF
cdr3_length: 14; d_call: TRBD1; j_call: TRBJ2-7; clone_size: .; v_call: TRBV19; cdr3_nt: TGTGCCAGTAGGACCCGGGACAGGGGAGACGAGCAGTACTTC; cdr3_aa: CASRTRDRGDEQYF
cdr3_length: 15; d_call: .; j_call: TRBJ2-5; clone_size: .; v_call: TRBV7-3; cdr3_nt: TGTGCCAGCAGCTTAGGTAGAGCTCCGGGAGAGACCCAGTACTTC; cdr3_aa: CASSLGRAPGETQYF
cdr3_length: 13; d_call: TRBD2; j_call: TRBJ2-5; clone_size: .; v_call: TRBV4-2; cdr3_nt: TGTGCCAGCAGTCTTAGACTAGCGGAGACCCAGTACTTC; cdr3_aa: CASSLRLAETQYF
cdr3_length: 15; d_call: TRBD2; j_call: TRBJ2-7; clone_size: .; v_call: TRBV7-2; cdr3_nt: TGTGCCAGCAGCTCCCTAGCGGGAGGGCTGTACGAGCAGTACTTC; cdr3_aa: CASSSLAGGLYEQYF
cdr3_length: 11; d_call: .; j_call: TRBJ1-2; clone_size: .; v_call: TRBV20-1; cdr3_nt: TGCAGTGTCGATCGGGGGGATGGCTACACCTTC; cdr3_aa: CSVDRGDGYTF
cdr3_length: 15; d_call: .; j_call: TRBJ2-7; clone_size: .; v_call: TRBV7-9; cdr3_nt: TGTGCCAGCAGCTCTCCCCGGGACACGAACCACGAGCAGTACTTC; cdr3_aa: CASSSPRDTNHEQYF
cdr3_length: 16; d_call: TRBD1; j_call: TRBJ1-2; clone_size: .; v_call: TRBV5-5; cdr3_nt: TGTGCCAGCAGCTTGCAACAGGGGGCTATGAACTATGGCTACACCTTC; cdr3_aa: CASSLQQGAMNYGYTF
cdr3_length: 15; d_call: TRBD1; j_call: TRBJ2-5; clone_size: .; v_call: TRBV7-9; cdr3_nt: TGTGCCAGCAGCTGGACAGGGGTGAGGAGTGAGACCCAGTACTTC; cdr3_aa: CASSWTGVRSETQYF
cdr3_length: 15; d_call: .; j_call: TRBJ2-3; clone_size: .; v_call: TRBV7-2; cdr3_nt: TGTGCCAGCAGCTTTCGCGGCGGATACACAGATACGCAGTATTTT; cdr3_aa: CASSFRGGYTDTQYF
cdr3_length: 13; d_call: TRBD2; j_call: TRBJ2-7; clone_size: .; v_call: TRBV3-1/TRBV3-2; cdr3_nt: TGTGCCAGCAGCCCGGGGGGGTATGGCGAGCAGTACTTC; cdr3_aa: CASSPGGYGEQYF
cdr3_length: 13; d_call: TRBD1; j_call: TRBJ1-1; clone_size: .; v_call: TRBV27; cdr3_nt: TGTGCCAGCCGACTCAGGGGGCAGGGTGAAGCTTTCTTT; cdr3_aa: CASRLRGQGEAFF
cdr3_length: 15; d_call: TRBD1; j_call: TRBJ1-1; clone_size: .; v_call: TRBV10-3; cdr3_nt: TGTGCCATCAGCGGGACAGGGGTCGAGAACACTGAAGCTTTCTTT; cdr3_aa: CAISGTGVENTEAFF
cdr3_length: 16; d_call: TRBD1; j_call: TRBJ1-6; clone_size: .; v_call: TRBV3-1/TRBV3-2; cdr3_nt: TGTGCCAGCAGCCTCGGGACAGGGGCTATGAATTCACCCCTCCACTTT; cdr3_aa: CASSLGTGAMNSPLHF
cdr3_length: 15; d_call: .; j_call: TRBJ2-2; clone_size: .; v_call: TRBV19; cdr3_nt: TGTGCCAGTAGTCCCCGACTAGGGGTCACCGGGGAGCTGTTTTTT; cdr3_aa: CASSPRLGVTGELFF